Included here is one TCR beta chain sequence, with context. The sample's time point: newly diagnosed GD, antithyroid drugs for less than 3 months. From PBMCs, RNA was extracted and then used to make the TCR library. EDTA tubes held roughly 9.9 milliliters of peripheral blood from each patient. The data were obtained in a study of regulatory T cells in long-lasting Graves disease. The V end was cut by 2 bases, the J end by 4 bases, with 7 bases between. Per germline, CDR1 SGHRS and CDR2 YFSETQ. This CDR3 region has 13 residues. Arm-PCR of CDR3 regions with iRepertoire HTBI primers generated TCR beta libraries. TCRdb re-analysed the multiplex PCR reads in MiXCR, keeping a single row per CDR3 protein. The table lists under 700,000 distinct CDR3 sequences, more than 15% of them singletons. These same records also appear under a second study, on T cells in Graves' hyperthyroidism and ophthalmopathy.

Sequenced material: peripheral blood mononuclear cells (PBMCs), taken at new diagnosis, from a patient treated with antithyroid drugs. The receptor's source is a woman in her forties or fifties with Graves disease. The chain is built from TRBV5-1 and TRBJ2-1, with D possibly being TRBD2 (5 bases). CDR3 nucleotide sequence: TGCGCCAGCAGCTTTCTAGCTTACAATGAGCAGTTCTTC. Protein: CASSFLAYNEQFF.